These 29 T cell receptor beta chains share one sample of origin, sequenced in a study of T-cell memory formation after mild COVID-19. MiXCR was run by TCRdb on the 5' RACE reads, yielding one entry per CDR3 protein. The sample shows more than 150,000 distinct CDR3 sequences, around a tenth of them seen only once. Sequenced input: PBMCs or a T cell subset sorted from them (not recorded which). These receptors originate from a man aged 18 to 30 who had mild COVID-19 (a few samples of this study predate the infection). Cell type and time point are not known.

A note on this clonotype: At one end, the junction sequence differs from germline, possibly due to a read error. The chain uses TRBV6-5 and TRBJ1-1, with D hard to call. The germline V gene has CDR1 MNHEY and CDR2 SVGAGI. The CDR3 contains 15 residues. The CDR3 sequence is CASRYRVGIDTEAFF. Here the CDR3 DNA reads TGTGCCAGCCGTTACAGAGTGGGCATCGACACTGAAGCTTTCTTT.

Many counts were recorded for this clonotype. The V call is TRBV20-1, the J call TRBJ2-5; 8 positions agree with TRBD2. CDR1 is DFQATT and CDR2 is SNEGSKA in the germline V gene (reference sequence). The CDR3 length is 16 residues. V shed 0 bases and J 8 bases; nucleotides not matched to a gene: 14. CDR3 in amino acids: CSARDPGGAGEGTQYF. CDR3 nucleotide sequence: TGCAGTGCTAGAGATCCTGGGGGAGCGGGGGAGGGAACCCAGTACTTC.

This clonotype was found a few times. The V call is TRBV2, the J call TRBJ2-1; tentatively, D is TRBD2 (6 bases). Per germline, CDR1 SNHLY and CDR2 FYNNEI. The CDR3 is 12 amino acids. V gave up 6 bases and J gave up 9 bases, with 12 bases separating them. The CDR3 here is CASREEGGEQFF. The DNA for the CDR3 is TGTGCCAGCAGGGAGGAGGGAGGTGAGCAGTTCTTC.

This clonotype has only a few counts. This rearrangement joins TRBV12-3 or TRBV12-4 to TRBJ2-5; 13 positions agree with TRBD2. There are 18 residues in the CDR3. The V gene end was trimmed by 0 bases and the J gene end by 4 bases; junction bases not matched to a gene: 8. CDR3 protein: CASSLALTSGGAGETQYF. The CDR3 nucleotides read TGTGCCAGCAGTTTAGCCCTCACTAGCGGGGGGGCGGGAGAGACCCAGTACTTC.

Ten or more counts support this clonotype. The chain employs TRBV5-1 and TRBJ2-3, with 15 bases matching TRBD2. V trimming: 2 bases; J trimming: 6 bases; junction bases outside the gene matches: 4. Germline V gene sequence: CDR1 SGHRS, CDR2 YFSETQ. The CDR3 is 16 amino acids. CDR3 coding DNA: TGCGCCAGCAGCTTCGGGACTAGCGGGGGGACTGATACGCAGTATTTT. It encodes CASSFGTSGGTDTQYF.

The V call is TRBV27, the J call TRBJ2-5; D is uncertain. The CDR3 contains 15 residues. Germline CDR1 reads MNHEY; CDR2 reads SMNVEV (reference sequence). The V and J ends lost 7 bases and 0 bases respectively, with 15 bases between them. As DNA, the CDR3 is TGTGCCAGCAAGAAGTTTTCGCTCAACCAAGAGACCCAGTACTTC. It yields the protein CASKKFSLNQETQYF.

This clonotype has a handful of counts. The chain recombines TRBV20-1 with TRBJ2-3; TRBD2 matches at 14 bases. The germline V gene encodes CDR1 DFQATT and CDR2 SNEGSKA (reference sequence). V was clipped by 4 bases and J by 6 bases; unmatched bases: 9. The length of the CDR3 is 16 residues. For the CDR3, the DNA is TGCAGTGCTATCCCGTGGACTAGCGGGGGGACTGATACGCAGTATTTT. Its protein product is CSAIPWTSGGTDTQYF.

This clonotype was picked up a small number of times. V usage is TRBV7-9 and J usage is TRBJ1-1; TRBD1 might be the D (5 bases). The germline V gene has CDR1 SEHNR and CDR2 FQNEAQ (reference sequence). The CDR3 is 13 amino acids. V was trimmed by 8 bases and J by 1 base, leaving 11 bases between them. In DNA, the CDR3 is TGTGCCAGCTCCAGGGTGGCGAACACTGAAGCTTTCTTT. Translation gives CASSRVANTEAFF.

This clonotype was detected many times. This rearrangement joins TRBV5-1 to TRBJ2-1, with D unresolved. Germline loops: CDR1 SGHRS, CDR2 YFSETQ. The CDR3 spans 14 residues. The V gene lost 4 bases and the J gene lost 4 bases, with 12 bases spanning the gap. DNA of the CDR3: TGCGCCAGCAGCCTGACAATCACGTACAATGAGCAGTTCTTC. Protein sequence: CASSLTITYNEQFF. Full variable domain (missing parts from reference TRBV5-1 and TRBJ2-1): KAGVTQTPRYLIKTRGQQVTLSCSPISGHRSVSWYQQTPGQGLQFLFEYFSETQRNKGNFPGRFSGRQFSNSRSEMNVSTLELGDSALYLCASSLTITYNEQFFGPGTRLTVL.

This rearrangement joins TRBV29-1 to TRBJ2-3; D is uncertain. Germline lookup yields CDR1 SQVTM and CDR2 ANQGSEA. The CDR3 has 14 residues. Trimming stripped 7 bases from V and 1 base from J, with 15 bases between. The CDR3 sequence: CSAKSSSGTDTQYF. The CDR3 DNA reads TGCAGCGCCAAATCCTCTAGTGGCACAGATACGCAGTATTTT.

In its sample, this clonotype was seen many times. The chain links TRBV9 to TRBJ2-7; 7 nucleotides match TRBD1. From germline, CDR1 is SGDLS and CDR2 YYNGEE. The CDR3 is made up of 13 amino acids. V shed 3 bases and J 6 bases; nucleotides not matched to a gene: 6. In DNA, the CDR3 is TGTGCCAGCAGCGCAGAGGGACAGCGCGAGCAGTACTTC. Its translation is CASSAEGQREQYF.

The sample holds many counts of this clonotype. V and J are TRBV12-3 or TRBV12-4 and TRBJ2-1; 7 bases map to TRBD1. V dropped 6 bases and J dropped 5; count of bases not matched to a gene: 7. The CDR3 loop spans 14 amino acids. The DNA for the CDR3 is TGTGCCAGCAGCTACAGGGGTTTGGACAATGAGCAGTTCTTC. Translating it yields CASSYRGLDNEQFF.

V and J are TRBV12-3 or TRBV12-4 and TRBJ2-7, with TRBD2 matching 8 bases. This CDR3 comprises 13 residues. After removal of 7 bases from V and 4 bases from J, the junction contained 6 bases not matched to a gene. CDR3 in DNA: TGTGCCAGCACGAGCGGGGGCTGGTACGAGCAGTACTTC. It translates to CASTSGGWYEQYF.

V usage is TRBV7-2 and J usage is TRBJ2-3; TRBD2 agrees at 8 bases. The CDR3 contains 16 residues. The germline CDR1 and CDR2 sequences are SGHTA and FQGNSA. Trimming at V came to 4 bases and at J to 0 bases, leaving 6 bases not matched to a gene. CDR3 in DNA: TGTGCCAGCAGCTCGGGGGGGCCTCTTAGCACAGATACGCAGTATTTT. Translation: CASSSGGPLSTDTQYF.

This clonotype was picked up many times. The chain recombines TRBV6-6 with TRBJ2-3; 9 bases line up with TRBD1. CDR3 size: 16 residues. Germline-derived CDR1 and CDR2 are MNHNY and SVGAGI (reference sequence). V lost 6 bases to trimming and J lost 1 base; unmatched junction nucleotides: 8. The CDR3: CASSLGQGIRTDTQYF. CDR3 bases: TGTGCCAGCAGCCTTGGACAGGGGATTCGCACAGATACGCAGTATTTT.

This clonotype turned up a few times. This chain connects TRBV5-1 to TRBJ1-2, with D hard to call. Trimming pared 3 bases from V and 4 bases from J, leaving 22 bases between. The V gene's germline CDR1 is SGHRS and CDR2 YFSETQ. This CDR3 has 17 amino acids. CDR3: CASSSRRSPLRSYGYTF. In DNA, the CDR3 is TGCGCCAGCAGCTCAAGACGGAGCCCCCTTCGTAGCTATGGCTACACCTTC.

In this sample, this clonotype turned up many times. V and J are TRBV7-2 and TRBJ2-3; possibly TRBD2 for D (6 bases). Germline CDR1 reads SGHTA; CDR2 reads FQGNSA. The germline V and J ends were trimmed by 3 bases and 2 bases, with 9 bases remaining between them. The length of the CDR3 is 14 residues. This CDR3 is CASSLGGTTDTQYF. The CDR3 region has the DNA TGTGCCAGCAGCTTGGGCGGGACCACAGATACGCAGTATTTT.

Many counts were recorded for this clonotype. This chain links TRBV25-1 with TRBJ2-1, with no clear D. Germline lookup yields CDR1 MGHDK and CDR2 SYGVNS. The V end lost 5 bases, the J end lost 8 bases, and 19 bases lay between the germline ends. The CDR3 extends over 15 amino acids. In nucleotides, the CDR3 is TGTGCCAGCAGTATGAGACTTACCCCGGCGGATGAGCAGTTCTTC. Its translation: CASSMRLTPADEQFF.

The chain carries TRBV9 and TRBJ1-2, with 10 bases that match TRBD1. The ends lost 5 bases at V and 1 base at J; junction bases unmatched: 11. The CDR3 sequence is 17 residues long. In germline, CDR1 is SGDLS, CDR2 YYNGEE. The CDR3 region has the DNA TGTGCCAGCAGTGCGTCCGGGACAGGGGCCTTTAACTATGGCTACACCTTC. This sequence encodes CASSASGTGAFNYGYTF.

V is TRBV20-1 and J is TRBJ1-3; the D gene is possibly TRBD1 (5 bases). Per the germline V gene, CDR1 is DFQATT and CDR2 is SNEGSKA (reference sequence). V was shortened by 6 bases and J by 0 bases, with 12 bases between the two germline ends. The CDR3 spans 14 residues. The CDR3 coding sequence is TGCAGTGCCGATGACAGTCTCTCTGGAAACACCATATATTTT. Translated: CSADDSLSGNTIYF.

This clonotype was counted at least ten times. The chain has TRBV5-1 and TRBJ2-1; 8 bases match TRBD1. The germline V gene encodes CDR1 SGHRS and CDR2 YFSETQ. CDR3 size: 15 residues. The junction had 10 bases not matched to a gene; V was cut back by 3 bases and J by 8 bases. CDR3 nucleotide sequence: TGCGCCAGCAGCTCGCAGACAGGGGAAAGGGATGAGCAGTTCTTC. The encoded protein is CASSSQTGERDEQFF.

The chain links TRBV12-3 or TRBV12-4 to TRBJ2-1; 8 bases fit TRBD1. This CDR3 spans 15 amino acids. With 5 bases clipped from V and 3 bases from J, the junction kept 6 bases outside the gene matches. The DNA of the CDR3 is TGTGCCAGCAGTAACTCCGGGACAGGCTACAATGAGCAGTTCTTC. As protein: CASSNSGTGYNEQFF.

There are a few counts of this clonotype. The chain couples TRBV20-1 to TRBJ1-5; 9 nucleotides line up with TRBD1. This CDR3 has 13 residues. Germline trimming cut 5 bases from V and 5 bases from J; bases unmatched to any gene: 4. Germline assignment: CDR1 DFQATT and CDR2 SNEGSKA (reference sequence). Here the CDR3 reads CSARRDRDQPQHF. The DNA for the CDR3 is TGCAGTGCTCGCCGGGACAGGGATCAGCCCCAGCATTTT.

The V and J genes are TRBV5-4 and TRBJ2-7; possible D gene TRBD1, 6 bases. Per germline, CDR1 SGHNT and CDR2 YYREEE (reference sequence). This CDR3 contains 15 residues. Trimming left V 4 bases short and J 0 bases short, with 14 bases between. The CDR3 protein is CASSRAGADSYEQYV. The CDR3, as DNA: TGTGCCAGCAGCCGTGCAGGGGCGGACTCCTACGAGCAGTACGTC.

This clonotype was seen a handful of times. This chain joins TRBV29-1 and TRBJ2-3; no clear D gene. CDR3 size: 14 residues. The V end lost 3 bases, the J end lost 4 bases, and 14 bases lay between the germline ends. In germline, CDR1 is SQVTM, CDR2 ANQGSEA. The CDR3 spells CSVEERFLADTQYF. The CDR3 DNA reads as TGCAGCGTTGAGGAGCGTTTCCTCGCAGATACGCAGTATTTT.

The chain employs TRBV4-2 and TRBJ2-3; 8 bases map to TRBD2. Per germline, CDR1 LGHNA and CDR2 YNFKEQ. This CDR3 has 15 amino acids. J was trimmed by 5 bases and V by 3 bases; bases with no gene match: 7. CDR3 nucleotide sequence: TGTGCCAGCAGCCACGAGCGGGGGACCGGAGATACGCAGTATTTT. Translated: CASSHERGTGDTQYF.

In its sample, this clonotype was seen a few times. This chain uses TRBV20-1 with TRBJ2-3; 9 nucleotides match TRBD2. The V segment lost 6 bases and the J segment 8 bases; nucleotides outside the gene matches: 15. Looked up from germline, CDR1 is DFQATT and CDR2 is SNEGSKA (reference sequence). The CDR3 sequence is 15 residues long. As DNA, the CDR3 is TGCAGTGCCTTCCGCTTAAGCGGGGGGTGGGGTACGCAGTATTTT. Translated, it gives CSAFRLSGGWGTQYF.

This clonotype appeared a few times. The chain's CDR3 is CASSKGRWGQQNTEAFF. The CDR3 nucleotides read TGTGCCAGCAGTAAAGGGCGATGGGGACAGCAGAACACTGAAGCTTTCTTT. The rearrangement uses TRBV6-2 or TRBV6-3 and TRBJ1-1; the match to TRBD1 covers 7 bases. Germline V lookup: CDR1 MNHEY, CDR2 SVGEGT. The V and J ends lost 5 bases and 1 base, in that order; junction bases with no gene match: 13. This CDR3 is 17 amino acids long.

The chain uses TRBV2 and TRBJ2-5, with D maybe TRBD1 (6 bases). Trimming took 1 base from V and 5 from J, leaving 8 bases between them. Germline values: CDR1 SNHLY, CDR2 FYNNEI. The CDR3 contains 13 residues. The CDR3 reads CASSEDQGETQYF. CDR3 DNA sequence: TGTGCCAGCAGTGAAGACCAGGGGGAGACCCAGTACTTC.